The rows below give T cell receptor beta chains drawn from one sample of a study of radiotherapy plus CTLA-4 blockade in lung cancer. Using immunoSEQ multiplex PCR, the repertoire was profiled, and TCRdb retains in-frame clones only, with some absent. The sample has about 43,000 clones, 65% to 75% seen once. The input for sequencing was peripheral blood, taken from a patient treated with radiotherapy plus ipilimumab. The receptors come from a human donor with non-small cell lung cancer who had a partial response to radiotherapy plus ipilimumab. Each CDR3 is given with its conserved first and last residue. Each record gives: V gene, clone size, D gene, J gene, CDR3 length, CDR3 protein, CDR3 DNA. The D gene is left open where the match is weak. The size of a clone is reported for some rows only, either as once, few or many, or as a class for expanded clones.

TRBV27,NA,TRBD1,TRBJ1-2,13,CASSFAGGYGYTF,TGTGCCAGCAGTTTTGCAGGGGGCTATGGCTACACCTTC
TRBV4-2,NA,TRBD2,TRBJ2-1,14,CASSPSGVDNEQFF,TGTGCCAGCAGTCCTAGCGGGGTCGACAATGAGCAGTTCTTC
TRBV7-9,NA,NA,TRBJ2-1,16,CASSSAGPLSANEQFF,TGTGCCAGCAGCTCGGCAGGGCCCCTTTCGGCCAATGAGCAGTTCTTC
TRBV4-2,NA,TRBD2,TRBJ2-3,19,CASSQDPRGGLAGADTQYF,TGTGCCAGCAGCCAAGACCCAAGGGGGGGACTAGCGGGGGCAGATACGCAGTATTTT
TRBV4-1,NA,NA,TRBJ1-1,13,CASSQAAGREAFF,TGCGCCAGCAGCCAAGCGGCAGGGCGTGAAGCTTTCTTT
TRBV4-2,NA,NA,TRBJ1-4,18,CASSLEAGRSLRDEKLFF,TGTGCCAGCAGCTTAGAGGCGGGCCGATCCCTGCGGGATGAAAAACTGTTTTTT
TRBV6-6,few,TRBD1,TRBJ1-6,15,CASSHRDRAGSPLHF,TGTGCCAGCAGCCATAGGGACAGGGCAGGATCACCCCTCCACTTT
TRBV15,few,NA,TRBJ1-2,16,CATSRDYVVSEHGYTF,TGTGCCACCAGCAGAGATTACGTCGTGTCGGAGCATGGCTACACCTTC
TRBV6-5,NA,NA,TRBJ2-1,15,CASSYADTLYNEQFF,TGTGCCAGCAGTTACGCGGACACTTTATACAATGAGCAGTTCTTC
TRBV6-6,NA,TRBD1,TRBJ2-1,14,CASSYGQGNNEQFF,TGTGCCAGCAGTTACGGACAGGGGAACAATGAGCAGTTCTTC
TRBV5-1,once,TRBD2,TRBJ2-1,15,CASSLAVGRVNEQFF,TGCGCCAGCAGCTTGGCGGTTGGGAGGGTCAATGAGCAGTTCTTC
TRBV11-2,NA,NA,TRBJ1-1,13,CASSRTANTEAFF,TGTGCCAGCAGCCGAACAGCGAACACTGAAGCTTTCTTT
TRBV9,NA,TRBD2,TRBJ2-1,15,CASSLSGLAGGEQFF,TGTGCCAGCAGCCTCAGCGGACTAGCGGGTGGTGAGCAGTTCTTC
TRBV5-1,once,NA,TRBJ2-5,16,CASSLDLGGSRETQYF,TGCGCCAGCAGCTTGGATTTGGGGGGTTCTCGAGAGACCCAGTACTTC
TRBV30,NA,NA,TRBJ2-7,12,CAWSVAGYEQYF,TGTGCCTGGAGTGTAGCGGGCTACGAGCAGTACTTC
TRBV6-6,few,NA,TRBJ1-2,15,CASSYSLMTDGGYTF,TGTGCCAGCAGTTACTCCCTCATGACAGATGGAGGCTACACCTTC
TRBV25-1,NA,NA,TRBJ2-1,11,CASNAGGEQFF,TGTGCCAGCAATGCCGGAGGTGAGCAGTTCTTC
TRBV2,few,TRBD1,TRBJ1-1,15,CASRRTGPGGTEAFF,TGTGCCAGCAGGCGGACAGGGCCCGGGGGCACTGAAGCTTTCTTT
TRBV19,NA,NA,TRBJ2-1,17,CASSTPRQGLGYNEQFF,TGTGCCAGTAGTACACCTCGGCAGGGACTGGGCTACAATGAGCAGTTCTTC
TRBV19,NA,NA,TRBJ1-1,13,CASSWAGNTEAFF,TGTGCCAGTAGTTGGGCAGGGAACACTGAAGCTTTCTTT
TRBV4-3,NA,TRBD1,TRBJ2-7,14,CASSHGQGRYEQYF,TGCGCCAGCAGCCATGGACAGGGGCGCTACGAGCAGTACTTC
TRBV5-1,NA,NA,TRBJ1-1,11,CASAGEIEAFF,TGCGCCAGCGCAGGTGAGATTGAAGCTTTCTTT
TRBV12-5,NA,TRBD1,TRBJ1-1,17,CASGPLNDRGWNTEAFF,TGTGCTAGTGGCCCTCTTAATGACAGGGGTTGGAACACTGAAGCTTTCTTT
TRBV25-1,few,TRBD1,TRBJ1-6,14,CASSWDRDNSPLHF,TGTGCCAGCAGTTGGGACAGGGATAATTCACCCCTCCACTTT
TRBV30,NA,TRBD1,TRBJ1-5,15,CAANTGVVSNQPQHF,TGTGCCGCCAACACAGGGGTTGTGAGCAATCAGCCCCAGCATTTT
TRBV7-8,NA,TRBD2,TRBJ2-3,16,CASSIASGGRADTQYF,TGTGCCAGCAGTATTGCATCGGGGGGGAGAGCAGATACGCAGTATTTT
TRBV2,NA,NA,TRBJ1-4,13,CASMGQQSGKLFF,TGTGCCAGCATGGGCCAGCAGTCAGGAAAACTGTTTTTT
TRBV10-3,once,NA,TRBJ1-1,13,CATLPVPNTEAFF,TGTGCCACCCTCCCAGTCCCCAACACTGAAGCTTTCTTT
TRBV6-1,NA,TRBD1,TRBJ2-2,15,CASSTWTGNTGELFF,TGTGCCAGCAGTACATGGACAGGGAACACCGGGGAGCTGTTTTTT
TRBV2,many,NA,TRBJ1-1,12,CASSDNGPSAFF,TGTGCCAGCAGTGATAATGGGCCCTCAGCTTTCTTT